These T cell receptor beta chains were read from a single sample in a study of control samples from healthy donors and cancer patients. Only in-frame clones appear in the TCRdb table, and some are missing; sequencing was by immunoSEQ multiplex PCR. This table has some 80,000 clones, about 90% appearing once. Sequencing used blood. These receptors came from a man aged 50-60 years in good health. The CDR3 runs from the conserved cysteine through the conserved F or W. The order of the fields is V gene, J gene, D gene, clone size, CDR3 DNA, CDR3 protein. A D gene is named only where the DNA matches it firmly. Size values are once, few and many counts, or a class for expanded clones, and some rows have none.

TRBV9	TRBJ2-2	TRBD1	-	TGTGCCAGCAGCGGGACAGGGTCGAGCACCGGGGAGCTGTTTTTT	CASSGTGSSTGELFF
TRBV27	TRBJ2-2	-	-	TGTGCCAGCAGTTTTCTGGGGAGGAACACCGGGGAGCTGTTTTTT	CASSFLGRNTGELFF
TRBV2	TRBJ2-7	-	once	TGTGCCAGCAGTGAAGCGCTCAGGGGAGCCTACGAGCAGTACTTC	CASSEALRGAYEQYF
TRBV11-3	TRBJ1-3	-	-	TGTGCCAGCAGCTTCGCCACTTCTGGAAACACCATATATTTT	CASSFATSGNTIYF
TRBV3-1/TRBV3-2	TRBJ2-1	-	-	TGTGCCAGCAGCCAGCAGGGCAATGAGCAGTTCTTC	CASSQQGNEQFF
TRBV9	TRBJ1-1	TRBD1	-	TGTGCCAGCAGCCCCAGTCTGGCGACAGGGGTTACTGAAGCTTTCTTT	CASSPSLATGVTEAFF
TRBV3-1/TRBV3-2	TRBJ1-1	-	-	TGTGCCAGCAGCCAAGCCATACAGTATCCTGAAGCTTTCTTT	CASSQAIQYPEAFF
TRBV3-1/TRBV3-2	TRBJ2-7	-	-	TGTGCCAGCAGCCAACCAAAAGATAATGCCTACGAGCAGTACTTC	CASSQPKDNAYEQYF
TRBV11-2	TRBJ1-5	-	few	TGTGCCAGCAGCTTAGAAAGGGCTGGTCAGCCCCAGCATTTT	CASSLERAGQPQHF
TRBV9	TRBJ1-5	-	-	TGTGCCAGCAGCGTAGAAGATCTTAGGGGATCCCAGCCCCAGCATTTT	CASSVEDLRGSQPQHF
TRBV6-4	TRBJ2-2	TRBD1	-	TGTGCCAGCAGTGAGACTTTCTCAGGGGGTGTAAACACCGGGGAGCTGTTTTTT	CASSETFSGGVNTGELFF
TRBV11-2	TRBJ2-3	-	-	TGTGCCAGCAGCTTACTGGGGGATACGCAGTATTTT	CASSLLGDTQYF
TRBV21-1	TRBJ1-2	-	-	TGTGCCAGCAGTTATCGTGGGGGCAGGTCGGCTAACTATGGCTACACCTTC	CASSYRGGRSANYGYTF
TRBV21-1	TRBJ2-3	-	-	TGTGCCAGCAGCCCCCGGCAAAAGACAGATACGCAGTATTTT	CASSPRQKTDTQYF
TRBV7-7	TRBJ2-7	TRBD2	-	TGTGCTAGCGGGGACACCTACGAGCAGTACTTC	CASGDTYEQYF
TRBV5-1	TRBJ1-3	-	-	TGCGCCAGCAGCTTGCCAGGGAGCTCTGGAAACACCATATATTTT	CASSLPGSSGNTIYF
TRBV6-5	TRBJ1-1	TRBD1	-	TGTGCCAGCGGGAGGAGACAGGGAAACACTGAAGCTTTCTTT	CASGRRQGNTEAFF
TRBV5-1	TRBJ1-4	-	-	TGCGCCAGCAGCTCGGAGGGAACAACTAATGAAAAACTGTTTTTT	CASSSEGTTNEKLFF
TRBV7-2	TRBJ2-1	-	-	TGTGCCAGCAGCTCTAGCCAGTTTCTCGCCTACAATGAGCAGTTCTTC	CASSSSQFLAYNEQFF
TRBV30	TRBJ1-2	-	-	TGTGCCTGGACCCCGACAGAGTTCGATGGCTACACCTTC	CAWTPTEFDGYTF
TRBV5-1	TRBJ2-7	-	-	TGCGCCAGCAAGGCGGGACCGACTTCCTACGAGCAGTACTTC	CASKAGPTSYEQYF
TRBV19	TRBJ2-1	-	-	TGTGCCAGTAGTATCAACTACAATGAGCAGTTCTTC	CASSINYNEQFF
TRBV5-1	TRBJ2-5	-	-	TGCGCCAGCAGATCGAATAGCTGGGGGGATGAGACCCAGTACTTC	CASRSNSWGDETQYF
TRBV5-1	TRBJ2-2	-	-	TGCGCCAGCACCCCGGGACAGAACACCGGGGAGCTGTTTTTT	CASTPGQNTGELFF
TRBV18	TRBJ2-1	-	-	TGTGCCAGCTCACCAATGGCAATTGAGCAGTTCTTC	CASSPMAIEQFF
TRBV18	TRBJ2-7	-	-	TGTGCCAGCTCACCGGACAGATACGAGCAGTACTTC	CASSPDRYEQYF
TRBV30	TRBJ1-2	-	-	TGTGCCTGGAGTGTACGGGGTACCTACTATGGCTACACCTTC	CAWSVRGTYYGYTF
TRBV5-8	TRBJ1-2	-	-	TGTGCCAGCAGCTTGGGCAGGGCCCTTGATGGCTACACCTTC	CASSLGRALDGYTF
TRBV5-1	TRBJ1-2	-	few	TGCGCCAGCAGCTTGGCCGGGACCGGTGGCTACACCTTC	CASSLAGTGGYTF
TRBV5-6	TRBJ2-2	-	-	TGTGCCAGCAGCCCGATCGTTTACACCGGGGAGCTGTTTTTT	CASSPIVYTGELFF
TRBV11-2	TRBJ2-1	-	-	TGTGCCAGCAGCTTTCAGGGGACGGTCAATGAGCAGTTCTTC	CASSFQGTVNEQFF
TRBV15	TRBJ2-7	TRBD2	-	TGTGCCACCAGCAGAGGATTAGCGGGAACCGACTCCTACGAGCAGTACTTC	CATSRGLAGTDSYEQYF
TRBV15	TRBJ2-7	-	once	TGTGCCACCAGCAGAGTGCCAGGGAGCTCCTACGAGCAGTACTTC	CATSRVPGSSYEQYF
TRBV19	TRBJ1-2	-	-	TGTGCCAGTATGATCAAGGCGGGGCTGGACTATGGCTACACCTTC	CASMIKAGLDYGYTF
TRBV24-1	TRBJ1-5	-	-	TGTGCCACCAGTGATGGGGGACGGCGCAATCAGCCCCAGCATTTT	CATSDGGRRNQPQHF
TRBV7-3	TRBJ2-6	-	-	TGTGCCAGCAGCCTAGATGTGTCTGGGGCCAACGTCCTGACTTTC	CASSLDVSGANVLTF
TRBV5-1	TRBJ2-5	TRBD2	-	TGCGCCAGCAGCCCCCGCGGGGGGAAGTACCAAGAGACCCAGTACTTC	CASSPRGGKYQETQYF
TRBV4-2	TRBJ1-2	-	-	TGTGCCAGCAGCCAGTCGTACAGGGAAGGCAGAGGCTACACCTTC	CASSQSYREGRGYTF
TRBV5-4	TRBJ2-7	TRBD1	-	TGTGCCAGCAGCTTGGAGACAGGGGGCTACGAGCAGTACTTC	CASSLETGGYEQYF
TRBV19	TRBJ2-1	TRBD2	few	TGTGCCAGTAGTATGATCGGCCCGGGACTAGCCCGAAGTAATGAGCAGTTCTTC	CASSMIGPGLARSNEQFF
TRBV19	TRBJ1-2	-	-	TGTGCCAGTAGTAGGACCGTAACTAACTATGGCTACACCTTC	CASSRTVTNYGYTF
TRBV7-8	TRBJ2-5	TRBD1	-	TGTGCCAGCAGCCAAGCCCCGACAGGGCGCGAGACCCAGTACTTC	CASSQAPTGRETQYF
TRBV10-2	TRBJ2-7	-	-	TGCGCCAGCACCGAAGGAGGCGAGCAGTACTTC	CASTEGGEQYF
TRBV10-3	TRBJ2-3	TRBD1	-	TGTGCCATCAGTGGTTCCGGACAGGGGGTCACGGATACGCAGTATTTT	CAISGSGQGVTDTQYF
TRBV21-1	TRBJ2-5	-	-	TGTGCCAGCAGCAAAGGAATCCTAGCTAAAGAGACCCAGTACTTC	CASSKGILAKETQYF
TRBV6-6	TRBJ2-1	-	-	TGTGCCAGCAGTCCCGCTAGACACAATGAGCAGTTCTTC	CASSPARHNEQFF
TRBV5-4	TRBJ1-1	-	-	TGTGCCAGCAGTGGTGGGCAGAACACTGAAGCTTTCTTT	CASSGGQNTEAFF
TRBV5-1	TRBJ2-3	-	-	TGCGCCAGCAGCATGAGAGAAACTAGCACAGATACGCAGTATTTT	CASSMRETSTDTQYF
TRBV2	TRBJ2-3	TRBD2	-	TGTGCCAGCAGAAGGACTAGCGGAGTAACAGATACGCAGTATTTT	CASRRTSGVTDTQYF